The TCR beta chain under discussion was sequenced for a study of CD4 T cells in relation to SARS-CoV-2 and coronaviruses (dated by TCRdb to the early 2020s). Broadly, across the study: The ViraFEST assay cultured PBMCs with antigen for about eleven days, then sequenced TCR beta CDR3s to find antigen-specific clonal expansions. At the level of individual TCR clonotypes, the study evaluated whether memory CD4+ T cells crossreact between the spike proteins of SARS-CoV-2 and those of common cold coronaviruses. A different, Illumina-based TCR-beta assay was used to sequence expansion assays from other donors in the study. An HIV-1 Nef peptide pool or a no-peptide culture served as the negative reference condition. The Adaptive Biotechnologies TCR-sequencing kit was used to sequence samples from a few pre-COVID donors and the naive versus memory experiments, whereas other data were Illumina-based. Patient-derived lymphoblastoid cell lines were used to map the HLA restriction of shared crossreactive spike epitopes. The paper as a whole reports these results and caveats: Because the crossreactivity analysis focused on spike protein, crossreactivity against other viral proteins was not assessed. Small numbers of patients and of tested TCRs were a limitation of the study. Crossreactive clones showed significantly weaker SARS-CoV-2-driven expansion than monoreactive clones, consistent with antigenic imprinting. Pre-pandemic and post-infection samples were not both contributed by any donor, so tracing of the source of pre-existing responses was limited. Memory CD4+ clonotypes crossrecognizing SARS-CoV-2 and at least one common cold coronavirus spike were found in 60% to 70% of donors.

CD4+ T cells from unexposed donors were collected before the COVID-19 pandemic (2011-2018). Following 10 days of culture, the EasySep CD4+ T cell isolation kit was used to isolate CD4+ T cells. As far as cell numbers permitted, CD4+ T cells from unexposed donors were tested for reactivity against SARS-CoV-2 S and N as well as four spike pools from common cold coronaviruses. About 1.8 million PBMCs per well were cultured in IMDM with approximately 5% human AB serum and around 10 IU/ml IL-2. Half of the culture medium was replaced with fresh IL-2-containing medium on days 3 and 7. Each peptide culture condition was generally run in triplicate replicate wells. The leukapheresis product for the unexposed donors was obtained through commercial purchase. PBMCs were isolated from leukapheresis product or whole blood by Ficoll-Paque PLUS gradient centrifugation. PBMCs were either cryopreserved at -140 degrees C or used fresh in the expansion assay. The QIAamp Micro DNA Kit was used to extract genomic DNA from the CD4+ T cells.

The sample holds a few counts of this clone. Its binding antigen is unknown. There are no base qualities to consult, and no much larger clone falls within one base. Libraries were built with the immunoSEQ multiplex PCR assay. The original methods were these. Preprocessing removed nonproductive sequences and CDR3s not starting with C, not ending with F or W, or shorter than 7 amino acids. Antigen-specific clonotypes were called with the MANAFEST web app, based on expansion relative to reference and other culture wells. To be counted as positive, a clone had to show significant expansion compared with the reference culture, at an FDR below 0.05, in 2 of 3 replicate wells. To be called positive, a clone also had to show significant expansion compared with every other tandem well and an odds ratio greater than 5. CDR3 homology was measured as pairwise Levenshtein distance, computed with the stringdist R package after trimming three terminal residues from each end. What TCRdb holds here is the immuneACCESS table cut down to in-frame rearrangements. Part of the clones is not present; checked against another copy, under half of the missing clones reflect an unresolved V gene, and the others are unexplained. The V and J calls and clone size were taken over from that table, and D and trimming were inferred from the DNA. The sample table records some 16,000 clones; roughly 87% of these occur just once. The biggest ten clones account for 31% of the sample.

Trimming takes 0 bases from V and 8 bases from J, and the germline ends sit 7 bases apart. The cysteine opens and the phenylalanine closes a CDR3 of 12 amino acids. This entry keeps only the CDR3 DNA: 36 bases, framed from base 1. The germline V gene (reference sequence) specifies GTSNPN as CDR1 and SVGIG as CDR2. In this chain, TRBV30 is recombined with TRBJ1-4, with the D gene not confidently named. Sequences were obtained from CD4+ T cells from PBMCs, cultured in vitro. The sequence came from a human donor in good health. The CDR3 loop reads CAWSVLREKLFF. The nucleotide sequence is given as TGTGCCTGGAGTGTACTAAGGGAAAAACTGTTTTTT. Where the CDR3 stops, the reference TRBV30 and TRBJ1-4 genes take over; the full variable domain is SQTIHQWPATLVQPVGSPLSLECTVEGTSNPNLYWYRQAAGRGLQLLFYSVGIGQISSEVPQNLSASRPQDRQFILSSKKLLLSDSGFYLCAWSVLREKLFFGSGTQLSVL.